Sequencing of this T cell receptor beta chain was carried out in a study of blood T cell repertoires in COVID-19. Study as a whole: Material from acute and convalescent COVID-19 was sourced from the United States, Italy and Spain. Sample material is recorded as cDNA or gDNA derived from T cells, B-cell-depleted T cells, or PBMCs.

This CDR3 comprises 17 residues. The V and J ends lost 3 bases and 3 bases, in that order; junction bases with no gene match: 7. Germline values: CDR1 MDHEN, CDR2 SYDVKM. Authors' data handling: Counts of nucleated cells, estimated from reference gene primer amplification, were obtained. Assay used: immunoSEQ multiplex PCR; TCRdb lists only in-frame clones, some missing. D and trimming come from the DNA, and the V and J calls and clone size come from that table. The table shows roughly 290,000 clones, with roughly 90% occurring only once. Enrollees, about 18 to 95 years old, lived in around 23 US areas.

The TCR sequence derives from a woman aged 18-35 years with acute COVID-19. The chain carries TRBV28 and TRBJ2-2; TRBD2 agrees at 10 bases. The sequenced sample consisted of PBMCs or T cells enriched from blood (not recorded which). The CDR3 coding sequence is TGTGCCAGCAGTTTGGTAGCGGGAGGAACCTACACCGGGGAGCTGTTTTTT. Translated, it gives CASSLVAGGTYTGELFF. The entire variable domain, with the rest obtained from reference TRBV28 and TRBJ2-2, is as follows: DVKVTQSSRYLVKRTGEKVFLECVQDMDHENMFWYRQDPGLGLRLIYFSYDVKMKEKGDIPEGYSVSREKKERFSLILESASTNQTSMYLCASSLVAGGTYTGELFFGEGSRLTVL.